These 8 T cell receptor beta chains were all obtained from the same sample, sequenced in a study of PD-L1 blockade in urothelial cancer. This table comes from immunoSEQ multiplex PCR, and its TCRdb copy is limited to in-frame clones, with some not included. Here the sample spans around 2,500 clones, around 38% being singletons. This sample comprised tumor tissue, obtained before atezolizumab (anti-PD-L1) treatment. These receptors originate from a man aged 60 to 69 with urothelial cancer.

The chain joins TRBV6-8 to TRBJ2-3; 7 positions agree with TRBD2. The V gene end was trimmed by 5 bases and the J gene end by 1 base; junction bases not matched to a gene: 3. The CDR3 length is 14 residues. Per germline, CDR1 MNHGY and CDR2 SAAAGT. CDR3 in DNA: TGTGCCAGCAGTGTGAGCGGGGGCACAGATACGCAGTATTTT. Encoded protein: CASSVSGGTDTQYF.

The chain is built from TRBV9 and TRBJ1-3; D perhaps matches TRBD1 (6 bases). The CDR3 is made up of 14 amino acids. V was trimmed by 3 bases and J by 5 bases, leaving 12 bases between them. Germline CDR1 reads SGDLS; CDR2 reads YYNGEE. For the CDR3, the DNA is TGTGCCAGCAGCGCCAACACAGGGCGAAACACCATATATTTT. It codes for CASSANTGRNTIYF.

By proportion, this clone is large. The rearrangement links TRBV11-3 to TRBJ2-7; 7 bases map to TRBD1. The CDR3 totals 16 residues. With 1 base clipped from V and 4 bases from J, the junction kept 10 bases outside the gene matches. Germline CDR1 SGHNT, CDR2 YENEEA. The CDR3 nucleotides are TGTGCCAGCAGCTTAGGCTTCGGGACAGCACTTTACGAGCAGTACTTC. Translated: CASSLGFGTALYEQYF.

V usage is TRBV11-3 and J usage is TRBJ2-1; TRBD2 agrees at 9 bases. J was trimmed by 4 bases and V by 1 base; bases with no gene match: 5. The CDR3 has 16 amino acids. Germline CDR1 reads SGHNT; CDR2 reads YENEEA. The CDR3 sequence is CASSLGSSGRYNEQFF. The CDR3 DNA is TGTGCCAGCAGCTTAGGGAGTAGCGGGAGATACAATGAGCAGTTCTTC.

This CDR3 is CASSLGTGNTDTQYF. The DNA of the CDR3 is TGTGCCAGCAGCTTGGGGACGGGAAACACAGATACGCAGTATTTT. The rearrangement joins TRBV11-3 to TRBJ2-3, with D tentatively TRBD1 or TRBD2 (5 bases each). CDR1 is SGHNT and CDR2 is YENEEA in the germline V gene. V lost 3 bases and J 2 bases, leaving 12 bases between the germline ends. The length of the CDR3 is 15 residues. Complete variable domain (other parts from reference TRBV11-3 and TRBJ2-3): EAGVVQSPRYKIIEKKQPVAFWCNPISGHNTLYWYLQNLGQGPELLIRYENEEAVDDSQLPKDRFSAERLKGVDSTLKIQPAELGDSAVYLCASSLGTGNTDTQYFGPGTRLTVL.

This clone occurred once. V gene TRBV23-1 combines with J gene TRBJ2-5; TRBD2 matches 8 bases. TRBV23-1 is labeled an ORF, and its function is uncertain. Trimming at V came to 8 bases and at J to 5 bases, leaving 7 bases not matched to a gene. The CDR3 runs 13 residues. The CDR3 nucleotides are TGCGCCAGCCGCGCTGGCGGGAGGGAGACCCAGTACTTC. It translates to CASRAGGRETQYF.

This chain connects TRBV19 to TRBJ1-1, with a tentative D call TRBD1 (6 bases). This CDR3 contains 14 residues. V was pared by 6 bases and J by 6 bases, with 17 bases between. Germline-derived CDR1 and CDR2 are LNHDA and SQIVND (reference sequence). As DNA, the CDR3 is TGTGCCAGTAGCCGGGACACCGGTTTGGCTGAAGCTTTCTTT. Its protein product is CASSRDTGLAEAFF.

CDR3 residues: CASSFTGGANTEAFF. The CDR3 DNA follows: TGTGCCAGCAGTTTTACAGGGGGCGCGAACACTGAAGCTTTCTTT. The rearrangement links TRBV28 to TRBJ1-1, with 9 bases fitting TRBD1. With V trimmed by 3 bases and J by 1 base, 3 bases remained unmatched. The CDR3 is 15 residues long. CDR1 is MDHEN, CDR2 SYDVKM, per germline.